The rows below give T cell receptor beta chains drawn from one sample of a study of blood T cell repertoires in COVID-19. TCRdb's copy holds only in-frame clones and misses some; the assay was immunoSEQ multiplex PCR. The table records about 380,000 clones, about 90% of them present only once. Sequenced input: peripheral blood. The source of these receptors is a man aged 40-49 years with acute or convalescent COVID-19. The CDR3 runs from the conserved cysteine through the conserved F or W. The D gene is left open where the match is weak. Size is stated for part of the rows, as once, few or many counts, or as a class when the clone is expanded.

>NA|TRBJ1-5|NA|TRBV18
CASSGIQGGQPQHF
TGTGCCAGCTCAGGCATACAGGGTGGACAGCCCCAGCATTTT
>TRBD1|TRBJ2-7|NA|TRBV30
CAWTGQSYEQYF
TGTGCCTGGACGGGACAGAGCTACGAGCAGTACTTC
>NA|TRBJ1-2|NA|TRBV4-2
CASSQDRQEDDGYTF
TGTGCCAGCAGCCAAGATAGACAGGAAGATGATGGCTACACCTTC
>TRBD2|TRBJ2-7|NA|TRBV5-1
CASSLVSGRAYEQYF
TGCGCCAGCAGCTTGGTTAGCGGGAGGGCCTACGAGCAGTACTTC
>TRBD1|TRBJ1-5|NA|TRBV5-1
CASSPGQGEEGNQPQHF
TGCGCCAGCAGCCCCGGACAGGGGGAGGAGGGCAATCAGCCCCAGCATTTT
>NA|TRBJ1-2|NA|TRBV4-1
CASSQEGGADGYTF
TGCGCCAGCAGCCAAGAAGGAGGTGCTGATGGCTACACCTTC
>TRBD1|TRBJ1-1|NA|TRBV19
CASSKTGVNTEAFF
TGTGCCAGTAGTAAGACAGGGGTGAACACTGAAGCTTTCTTT
>NA|TRBJ2-7|NA|TRBV18
CASSPPGTVYEQYF
TGTGCCAGCTCACCGCCCGGGACTGTTTACGAGCAGTACTTC
>TRBD1|TRBJ1-1|NA|TRBV28
CASSLRLGQGARVKAFF
TGTGCCAGCAGTTTACGCCTCGGACAGGGGGCGAGAGTTAAAGCTTTCTTT
>NA|TRBJ2-1|once|TRBV13
CASSLVTSSYNEQFF
TGTGCCAGCAGCTTAGTTACCAGCTCCTACAATGAGCAGTTCTTC
>NA|TRBJ2-3|NA|TRBV7-2
CASSLRSLTSTDTQYF
TGTGCCAGCAGCTTACGATCGCTTACTAGCACAGATACGCAGTATTTT
>NA|TRBJ2-2|NA|TRBV3-1/TRBV3-2
CASSSLESLATGTGELFF
TGTGCCAGCAGCTCCCTCGAGAGCCTAGCTACGGGCACCGGGGAGCTGTTTTTT
>TRBD1|TRBJ1-2|NA|TRBV11-2
CASSLENTRDSYGYTF
TGTGCCAGCAGCTTAGAGAACACCCGGGACAGCTACGGCTACACCTTC
>NA|TRBJ1-5|NA|TRBV19
CASSIPDSQPQHF
TGTGCCAGTAGTATCCCAGACAGTCAGCCCCAGCATTTT
>NA|TRBJ1-2|NA|TRBV4-3
CASSHSTANYGYTF
TGCGCCAGCAGCCATTCTACAGCTAACTATGGCTACACCTTC
>TRBD2|TRBJ2-5|NA|TRBV4-2
CASSQDLSGGKKTQYF
TGTGCCAGCAGCCAAGATCTTAGCGGGGGTAAAAAGACCCAGTACTTC
>TRBD2|TRBJ2-1|NA|TRBV19
CASSIALAGEFSSYNEQFF
TGTGCCAGTAGTATCGCTCTAGCGGGAGAATTTAGCTCCTACAATGAGCAGTTCTTC
>TRBD1|TRBJ1-2|NA|TRBV24-1
CATSDSQGESRYGYTF
TGTGCCACCAGTGATTCACAGGGGGAATCGCGCTATGGCTACACCTTC
>TRBD2|TRBJ2-5|NA|TRBV4-2
CASSPPSGSAETQYF
TGTGCCAGCAGCCCACCCAGCGGGAGCGCGGAGACCCAGTACTTC
>TRBD2|TRBJ2-2|NA|TRBV9
CASSVSSGNTGELFF
TGTGCCAGCAGCGTTTCTAGCGGGAACACCGGGGAGCTGTTTTTT
>NA|TRBJ2-5|NA|TRBV4-1
CASNSLAGGWETQYF
TGCGCCAGCAACTCCCTCGCCGGGGGATGGGAGACCCAGTACTTC
>NA|TRBJ1-4|NA|TRBV30
CAATGLTNEKLFF
TGTGCCGCTACAGGGTTGACTAATGAAAAACTGTTTTTT
>TRBD1|TRBJ1-1|NA|TRBV28
CASSTWTGARATEAFF
TGTGCCAGCAGTACTTGGACAGGAGCGAGGGCCACTGAAGCTTTCTTT
>TRBD1|TRBJ2-4|NA|TRBV28
CASTVRDRNIQYF
TGTGCCAGCACGGTACGGGACAGAAACATTCAGTACTTC
>NA|TRBJ1-1|NA|TRBV7-9
CASSLGGLEAFF
TGTGCCAGCAGCTTAGGAGGTTTGGAAGCTTTCTTT
>NA|TRBJ2-1|once|TRBV18
CASSNPGDSLYFNEQFF
TGTGCCAGCTCAAATCCCGGGGACTCCCTTTACTTCAATGAGCAGTTCTTC
>NA|TRBJ2-1|once|TRBV5-4
CASSLGSRRSYNEQFF
TGTGCCAGCAGCTTGGGATCCCGGAGGTCCTACAATGAGCAGTTCTTC
>NA|TRBJ2-1|NA|TRBV30
CAWTTVQGWNEQFF
TGTGCCTGGACCACTGTCCAGGGTTGGAATGAGCAGTTCTTC
>TRBD2|TRBJ2-3|few|TRBV13
CASSQTSGGVTDTQYF
TGTGCCAGCAGCCAAACTAGCGGGGGGGTCACAGATACGCAGTATTTT
>TRBD2|TRBJ2-5|NA|TRBV9
CASSPRLAGEVETQYF
TGTGCCAGCAGCCCCCGACTAGCGGGAGAGGTTGAGACCCAGTACTTC
>TRBD1|TRBJ1-2|NA|TRBV28
CASSLLGQLSNYGYTF
TGTGCCAGCAGTTTGCTGGGACAGCTCTCTAACTATGGCTACACCTTC
>NA|TRBJ2-7|once|TRBV5-5
CASSQVQGSYEQYF
TGTGCCAGCAGCCAAGTACAGGGTTCCTACGAGCAGTACTTC
>TRBD2|TRBJ2-3|NA|TRBV7-3
CASSSSGAGGVYDTQYF
TGTGCCAGCAGCTCCTCGGGAGCGGGAGGAGTCTACGATACGCAGTATTTT
>NA|TRBJ2-7|NA|TRBV21-1
CASSGQTGLIYEQYF
TGTGCCAGCAGCGGGCAGACAGGGCTAATTTACGAGCAGTACTTC
>TRBD2|TRBJ2-3|NA|TRBV2
CAKQSSGGSTDTQYF
TGTGCCAAACAATCTAGCGGAGGGAGCACAGATACGCAGTATTTT
>NA|TRBJ2-1|NA|TRBV7-2
CASSPRLRMTYNEQFF
TGTGCCAGCAGCCCGAGACTCCGAATGACCTACAATGAGCAGTTCTTC
>NA|TRBJ1-1|NA|TRBV18
CASRPGVENTEAFF
TGTGCCAGCCGCCCAGGGGTCGAGAACACTGAAGCTTTCTTT
>TRBD1|TRBJ1-2|NA|TRBV19
CASMRNRDSYGYTF
TGTGCCAGTATGAGGAACCGGGACAGCTATGGCTACACCTTC
>TRBD1|TRBJ2-1|NA|TRBV5-1
CASSPRTGVGNEQFF
TGCGCCAGCAGCCCAAGGACAGGGGTTGGGAATGAGCAGTTCTTC
>TRBD1|TRBJ2-7|NA|TRBV5-6
CASSSIDRADEQYF
TGTGCCAGCAGCTCAATCGACAGGGCGGACGAGCAGTACTTC
>NA|TRBJ2-3|once|TRBV10-1
CASNGGALSTDTQYF
TGCGCCAGCAATGGAGGAGCGTTAAGCACAGATACGCAGTATTTT
>TRBD1|TRBJ2-5|few|TRBV7-3
CASSLFGTEETQYF
TGTGCCAGCAGCTTATTCGGGACAGAAGAGACCCAGTACTTC
>TRBD1|TRBJ2-5|NA|TRBV10-1
CASSDFRTGNQETQYF
TGCGCCAGCAGTGACTTCCGGACAGGGAACCAAGAGACCCAGTACTTC
>NA|TRBJ1-3|NA|TRBV18
CASSPRPPGQPSDQGNTIYF
TGTGCCAGCTCCCCTAGGCCCCCCGGACAGCCCTCAGACCAAGGAAACACCATATATTTT
>TRBD2|TRBJ2-1|NA|TRBV28
CASSSRSGGSYNEQFF
TGTGCCAGCAGTTCAAGGAGCGGGGGGAGCTACAATGAGCAGTTCTTC
>TRBD1|TRBJ1-2|NA|TRBV28
CASSQGDRNYGYTF
TGTGCCAGCAGCCAAGGGGACAGAAACTATGGCTACACCTTC
>NA|TRBJ2-7|NA|TRBV7-8
CASSLNRQGSSYEQYF
TGTGCCAGCAGCTTAAACCGGCAGGGCTCCTCCTACGAGCAGTACTTC
>NA|TRBJ2-2|NA|TRBV11-1
CASSLEEGANTGELFF
TGTGCCAGCAGCTTAGAAGAGGGGGCGAACACCGGGGAGCTGTTTTTT
>NA|TRBJ1-2|NA|TRBV25-1
CASSDLDSWGYTF
TGTGCCAGCAGTGACCTCGATAGTTGGGGCTACACCTTC
>TRBD1|TRBJ2-2|NA|TRBV28
CASSFSTGYTGELFF
TGTGCCAGCAGTTTTTCGACAGGGTACACCGGGGAGCTGTTTTTT
>NA|TRBJ1-2|NA|TRBV7-9
CASSLGPTVPYGYTF
TGTGCCAGCAGCTTAGGACCGACAGTCCCCTATGGCTACACCTTC
>NA|TRBJ1-1|NA|TRBV5-6
CASSLVRGTEAFF
TGTGCCAGCAGCTTGGTTAGGGGAACTGAAGCTTTCTTT
>TRBD1|TRBJ1-2|NA|TRBV5-1
CASSLLGTDRENGYTF
TGCGCCAGCAGCTTGTTGGGGACGGACAGGGAAAACGGCTACACCTTC
>NA|TRBJ2-7|NA|TRBV19
CASSVQGRSYEQYF
TGTGCCAGTAGTGTCCAGGGTCGATCCTACGAGCAGTACTTC
>NA|TRBJ2-3|NA|TRBV3-1/TRBV3-2
CASSPRGADTQYF
TGTGCCAGCAGCCCCAGGGGAGCGGATACGCAGTATTTT
>NA|TRBJ2-1|NA|TRBV19
CASSIDIRLVSSNEQFF
TGTGCCAGTAGTATAGATATTAGGCTAGTTTCTTCAAATGAGCAGTTCTTC
>NA|TRBJ2-3|NA|TRBV27
CASSALRDSGTDTQYF
TGTGCCAGCAGTGCCCTCCGGGACTCCGGCACAGATACGCAGTATTTT
>TRBD1|TRBJ1-1|NA|TRBV10-3
CAISDLTGPGTEAFF
TGTGCCATCAGTGACTTGACAGGGCCGGGCACTGAAGCTTTCTTT
>NA|TRBJ1-5|NA|TRBV27
CASGYNRGQPQHF
TGTGCCAGCGGATACAATCGCGGTCAGCCCCAGCATTTT
>TRBD1|TRBJ1-1|NA|TRBV10-3
CAAWGTENTEAFF
TGTGCCGCCTGGGGGACAGAGAACACTGAAGCTTTCTTT